A single sample is the source of the 22 T cell receptor beta chains below, sequenced in a study of T cells in Graves' hyperthyroidism and ophthalmopathy. TCR beta CDR3 regions were amplified from RNA. HTBI primers were used for first-round RT-PCR of the TCR CDR3. TCRdb passed the multiplex PCR reads through MiXCR, listing each CDR3 protein once. The table has 700,000 or so distinct CDR3 sequences, less than 20% seen once. The specimen was blood. Every receptor here comes from a man younger than 35 with Graves' hyperthyroidism.

This clonotype was seen only a few times. For the CDR3, the DNA is TGTGCCAGCATTTTTACTTCCCCCACAGATACGCAGTATTTT. It codes for CASIFTSPTDTQYF. This rearrangement joins TRBV2 to TRBJ2-3, with D unresolved. Trimming pared 7 bases from V and 2 bases from J, leaving 13 bases between. CDR3 length equals 14 residues. Germline CDR1 SNHLY, CDR2 FYNNEI. The whole variable domain, filled in from reference TRBV2 and TRBJ2-3, reads EPEVTQTPSHQVTQMGQEVILRCVPISNHLYFYWYRQILGQKVEFLVSFYNNEISEKSEIFDDQFSVERPDGSNFTLKIRSTKLEDSAMYFCASIFTSPTDTQYFGPGTRLTVL.

This chain links TRBV5-1 with TRBJ2-5; D unclear. Trimming removed 4 bases at V and 5 bases at J, with 12 bases between. The CDR3 is 13 residues long. Germline lookup yields CDR1 SGHRS and CDR2 YFSETQ. Here the CDR3 DNA reads TGCGCCAGCAGCCCAGGCCCTTCGGAGACCCAGTACTTC. This sequence encodes CASSPGPSETQYF.

The table lists this clonotype with a few counts. The genes are TRBV7-3 and TRBJ2-6; D gene unclear. Trimming shortened V by 5 bases and J by 3 bases, and 11 bases separated the two germline ends. In germline, CDR1 is SGHTA, CDR2 FQGTGA. This CDR3 has 15 residues. The chain's CDR3 is CASSPSLGGANVLTF. Written as DNA, the CDR3 is TGTGCCAGCAGCCCCAGTCTGGGTGGGGCCAACGTCCTGACTTTC.

The V gene is TRBV15, the J gene TRBJ1-4; D is unclear. The V gene's germline CDR1 is LNHNV and CDR2 YYDKDF (reference sequence). CDR3 size: 14 residues. Between the trimmed V and J ends, which lost 3 bases and 8 bases, there was a span of 13 bases. The CDR3 spells CATSRRPLGEKLFF. The CDR3 region has the DNA TGTGCCACCAGCAGGAGGCCTTTGGGCGAAAAACTGTTTTTT.

To note about this clonotype: This may be a read error: a much more frequent sequence differs by one nucleotide. The V gene is TRBV7-3, the J gene TRBJ2-2; D may be TRBD2 (5 bases). The CDR3 spans 12 residues. Germline V gene sequence: CDR1 SGHTA, CDR2 FQGTGA. This chain's CDR3 is CASSHDTGELLF. The CDR3, as DNA: TGTGCCAGCAGCCACGACACCGGGGAGCTGCTTTTT. Combining the CDR3 with reference TRBV7-3 and TRBJ2-2 gives the whole variable domain GAGVSQTPSNKVTEKGKYVELRCDPISGHTALYWYRQSLGQGPEFLIYFQGTGAADDSGLPNDRFFAVRPEGSVSTLKIQRTERGDSAVYLCASSHDTGELLFGEGSRLTVL.

This clonotype has ten or more counts. The V and J genes are TRBV6-1 and TRBJ2-7; D might be TRBD1 or TRBD2, each matching 6 bases. CDR3 length: 13 residues. CDR1 is MNHNS, CDR2 SASEGT, per germline. The ends were cut back, 7 bases at V and 3 bases at J, with 13 bases in the middle. CDR3 region: CASNSGAYYEQYF. CDR3 DNA sequence: TGTGCCAGCAACTCGGGGGCCTACTACGAGCAGTACTTC.

The chain uses TRBV19 and TRBJ1-1, with a weak D call TRBD1 (6 bases). Germline CDR1 is LNHDA and CDR2 is SQIVND (reference sequence). V lost 3 bases to trimming and J lost 4 bases, with 21 bases between them. The CDR3 spans 17 residues. In DNA, the CDR3 is TGTGCCAGTAGTATCCAACAGGGAGTGGTAGGTAGCACTGAAGCTTTCTTT. Its translation is CASSIQQGVVGSTEAFF.

Only a few counts were recorded for this clonotype. The rearrangement links TRBV27 to TRBJ2-7; 7 bases align to TRBD1. Per germline, CDR1 MNHEY and CDR2 SMNVEV (reference sequence). This CDR3 is built from 16 residues. With V trimmed by 2 bases and J by 2 bases, 9 bases remained unmatched. Written as DNA, the CDR3 is TGTGCCAGCAGTTTAGACGATCACCAGGGGGCCTACGAGCAGTACTTC. It is translated as CASSLDDHQGAYEQYF.

This clonotype was counted only a few times. V gene TRBV20-1 combines with J gene TRBJ2-7; TRBD1 agrees at 7 bases. Germline V gene lookup returns CDR1 DFQATT and CDR2 SNEGSKA (reference sequence). V lost 5 bases, J lost 1 base, and 8 bases stayed unmatched. This CDR3 is 14 amino acids long. In DNA form, the CDR3 reads TGCAGTGCTTCCCCCTCGGGACAGTCCTACGAGCAGTACTTC. This gives the protein CSASPSGQSYEQYF.

This chain joins TRBV18 and TRBJ1-1, with a tentative D call TRBD1 (5 bases). The V gene lost 3 bases and the J gene lost 8 bases, with 22 bases spanning the gap. This CDR3 has 16 amino acids. The germline V gene encodes CDR1 KGHSH and CDR2 LQKENI. CDR3 in amino acids: CASSPRTLQEWEEAFF. The CDR3 DNA is TGTGCCAGCTCACCCCGGACATTACAGGAGTGGGAGGAAGCTTTCTTT. Looking up the rest from reference TRBV18 and TRBJ1-1 gives the full variable domain: NAGVMQNPRHLVRRRGQEARLRCSPMKGHSHVYWYRQLPEEGLKFMVYLQKENIIDESGMPKERFSAEFPKEGPSILRIQQVVRGDSAAYFCASSPRTLQEWEEAFFGQGTRLTVV.

Details on this clonotype: With a much larger clone just one base away, this may be a read error. The chain carries TRBV7-8 and TRBJ2-1, with D unclear. From germline, CDR1 is SGHVS and CDR2 FQNEAQ. The CDR3 spans 16 residues. The V and J ends lost 5 bases and 4 bases respectively, with 18 bases between them. The CDR3: CASSLGRFYGYNEQFF. The CDR3 bases are TGTGCCAGCAGCCTTGGTAGGTTCTATGGATACAATGAGCAGTTCTTC. The variable domain in full, with the rest retrieved from reference TRBV7-8 and TRBJ2-1, is GAGVSQSPRYKVAKRGQDVALRCDPISGHVSLFWYQQALGQGPEFLTYFQNEAQLDKSGLPSDRFFAERPEGSVSTLKIQRTQQEDSAVYLCASSLGRFYGYNEQFFGPGTRLTVL.

This clonotype was detected a few times. This rearrangement joins TRBV27 to TRBJ1-2, with unresolved D. Trimming removed 6 bases at V and 1 base at J, with 18 bases between. Germline lookup yields CDR1 MNHEY and CDR2 SMNVEV (reference sequence). The CDR3 runs to 16 residues. In DNA, the CDR3 is TGTGCCAGCAGCCTTACCGGACGGTGGAATAACTATGGCTACACCTTC. Translated, it gives CASSLTGRWNNYGYTF.

The count of this clonotype is one. A much bigger clone sits one base away, suggesting this may be a read error. The rearrangement joins TRBV18 to TRBJ1-6; D gene uncertain. The germline V gene has CDR1 KGHSH and CDR2 LQKENI. The CDR3 length is 13 residues. For the CDR3, the DNA is TGTGTCAGCTCACCAGCCTATAATTCACCCCTCCACTTT. Amino acid sequence: CVSSPAYNSPLHF.

Many counts were recorded for this clonotype. The gene calls are TRBV10-2 and TRBJ2-2, with D possibly being TRBD2 (7 bases). The CDR3 has 14 amino acids. Germline CDR1 WSHSY, CDR2 SAAADI. Deletions cut 7 bases from V and 4 bases from J, with 13 bases between. CDR3 DNA sequence: TGCGCCAGCATGGTGGGGGGGCGCACCGGGGAGCTGTTTTTT. Protein: CASMVGGRTGELFF.

This clonotype was observed many times. This chain links TRBV7-9 with TRBJ2-1, with D perhaps TRBD1 or TRBD2 (5 bases each). The V gene's germline CDR1 is SEHNR and CDR2 FQNEAQ (reference sequence). Trimming left V 5 bases short and J 4 bases short, with 12 bases between. The CDR3 extends over 14 amino acids. The CDR3 DNA follows: TGTGCCAGCAGCAGCCGGGACGAGTACAATGAGCAGTTCTTC. Its protein is CASSSRDEYNEQFF. The whole variable domain, filled in from reference TRBV7-9 and TRBJ2-1, reads DTGVSQNPRHKITKRGQNVTFRCDPISEHNRLYWYRQTLGQGPEFLTYFQNEAQLEKSRLLSDRFSAERPKGSFSTLEIQRTEQGDSAMYLCASSSRDEYNEQFFGPGTRLTVL.

This clonotype was detected ten times or more. This rearrangement joins TRBV9 to TRBJ2-5, with TRBD2 matching 14 bases. Germline V lookup: CDR1 SGDLS, CDR2 YYNGEE. This CDR3 region has 17 residues. Trimming took 3 bases from V and 5 from J; bases not matched to a gene: 9. As DNA, the CDR3 is TGTGCCAGCAGCGCCCAGTCGGGACTAGCGGGAGTTGAGACCCAGTACTTC. Amino acid sequence: CASSAQSGLAGVETQYF.

This clonotype occurred many times. CDR3 residues: CASSLAFSGHEQFF. DNA for the CDR3: TGCGCCAGCAGCTTGGCCTTTAGCGGGCATGAGCAGTTCTTC. This chain joins TRBV5-1 and TRBJ2-1; 7 nucleotides agree with TRBD2. The junction had 5 bases not matched to a gene; V was cut back by 0 bases and J by 8 bases. This CDR3 has 14 amino acids. Germline V lookup: CDR1 SGHRS, CDR2 YFSETQ.

This chain links TRBV3-1 with TRBJ2-3; tentative D call: TRBD2 (5 bases). The CDR3 sequence is 17 residues long. Per germline, CDR1 LGHDT and CDR2 YNNKEL (reference sequence). The germline V and J ends were trimmed by 0 bases and 2 bases, with 15 bases remaining between them. The CDR3 nucleotides read TGTGCCAGCAGCCAAGATCGGACGGGAAAGTTCACAGATACGCAGTATTTT. Its translation is CASSQDRTGKFTDTQYF.

This clonotype was recorded at least ten times. The rearrangement joins TRBV28 to TRBJ2-5, with a weak D call TRBD2 (5 bases). V lost 6 bases and J lost 5, with 16 bases in between. This CDR3 has 14 amino acids. The germline V gene encodes CDR1 MDHEN and CDR2 SYDVKM. CDR3 residues: CASSGEGNGETQYF. The DNA for the CDR3 is TGTGCCAGCAGCGGGGAAGGGAATGGGGAGACCCAGTACTTC.

This clonotype was seen a handful of times. This rearrangement joins TRBV9 to TRBJ1-6; D not certain. V lost 0 bases, J lost 10 bases, and 5 bases lay in between. This CDR3 region has 12 residues. Germline lookup yields CDR1 SGDLS and CDR2 YYNGEE. CDR3 protein: CASSVAGSPLHF. The DNA of the CDR3 is TGTGCCAGCAGCGTAGCGGGCTCACCCCTCCACTTT.

This clonotype showed up many times. The junction departs from germline at one end; a sequencing error may be responsible. The rearrangement uses TRBV5-1 and TRBJ1-2; tentative D call: TRBD1 (5 bases). The germline gives CDR1 SGHRS, CDR2 YFSETQ. The CDR3 has 13 residues. CDR3 coding DNA: TGTGCCAGCAGCCTGACAGCTAACTATGGCTACACCTTC. Translating it yields CASSLTANYGYTF. Looking up the rest from reference TRBV5-1 and TRBJ1-2 gives the full variable domain: KAGVTQTPRYLIKTRGQQVTLSCSPISGHRSVSWYQQTPGQGLQFLFEYFSETQRNKGNFPGRFSGRQFSNSRSEMNVSTLELGDSALYLCASSLTANYGYTFGSGTRLTVV.

This chain links TRBV7-9 with TRBJ2-5, with D unclear. V was pared by 1 base and J by 3 bases, with 6 bases between. This CDR3 is built from 13 residues. CDR1 and CDR2 (germline): SEHNR, FQNEAQ (reference sequence). The CDR3 DNA reads as TGTGCCAGCAGCTTAGTACTGAAAGAGACCCAGTACTTC. Its protein is CASSLVLKETQYF. Combining the CDR3 with reference TRBV7-9 and TRBJ2-5 gives the whole variable domain DTGVSQNPRHKITKRGQNVTFRCDPISEHNRLYWYRQTLGQGPEFLTYFQNEAQLEKSRLLSDRFSAERPKGSFSTLEIQRTEQGDSAMYLCASSLVLKETQYFGPGTRLLVL.